This T cell receptor (beta chain) emerged from a study of shared clonotypes between healthy human individuals. This CDR3 has 14 residues. Per germline, CDR1 MNHNY and CDR2 SVGAGI (reference sequence). The V gene lost 5 bases and the J gene lost 6 bases, with 14 bases spanning the gap. Naive CD8 isolation took CD45RO-negative cells positively selected for CCR7 and excluded terminally differentiated effector memory CD45RA+ cells. The assay was immunoSEQ multiplex PCR, and TCRdb's table has in-frame clones only and misses some. Of roughly 2,000,000 clones in the sample, roughly 95% are singletons; the top ten hold roughly 1.2%.

Sequencing was performed on naive CD8+ T cells sorted from blood. The sequence came from a man in his late teens or twenties in good health. The chain uses TRBV6-6 and TRBJ2-4; no reliable D call. CDR3 loop: CASSLLENPNIQYF. DNA of the CDR3: TGTGCCAGCAGTCTCCTAGAGAACCCAAACATTCAGTACTTC.